Presented here are 29 T cell receptor beta chains from one specimen sequenced in a study of breast tumors, draining lymph nodes, adjacent tissues. TCRdb re-analysed the multiplex PCR reads in MiXCR, keeping a single row per CDR3 protein. The sample has about 100,000 distinct CDR3 sequences; about 20% are singletons. Breast cancer patients provided tissue from their axillary draining lymph nodes. The material sequenced was axillary lymph node tissue. These receptors were taken from a female donor with breast cancer. Some clones in this sample may be carry-over from other donors' samples.

Comment on this clonotype: With a much larger clone just one base away, this may be a read error. The CDR3 does not close with the conserved phenylalanine or tryptophan, likely indicating a read error. The chain couples TRBV6-1 to TRBJ2-1, with 13 bases lining up with TRBD2. CDR3 size: 15 residues. V lost 6 bases and J lost 8; bases outside the gene matches: 7. Germline-derived CDR1 and CDR2 are MNHNS and SASEGT. For the CDR3, the DNA is TGTGCCAGCAGGGCCGGGACTAGCGGGGTCTATGAGCAGTTCTCC. It is translated as CASRAGTSGVYEQFS.

V gene TRBV6-2 or TRBV6-3 combines with J gene TRBJ2-2; 9 positions agree with TRBD1. Germline V gene sequence: CDR1 MNHEY, CDR2 SVGEGT. This CDR3 has 16 amino acids. After removal of 5 bases from V and 6 bases from J, the junction contained 10 bases not matched to a gene. The CDR3 DNA is TGTGCCAGCAGTCCCCGAGGGACAGGGAAGCCCGGGGAGCTGTTTTTT. The encoded protein is CASSPRGTGKPGELFF.

This clonotype was detected ten times or more. The V call is TRBV2, the J call TRBJ1-2; 9 positions agree with TRBD1. This CDR3 has 18 residues. Looked up from germline, CDR1 is SNHLY and CDR2 is FYNNEI. V shed 4 bases, J shed 0 bases, and the junction held 12 bases outside the gene matches. This CDR3 reads CASSGAPWGQGANYGYTF. Written as DNA, the CDR3 is TGTGCCAGCAGTGGGGCCCCATGGGGACAGGGAGCTAACTATGGCTACACCTTC.

The V gene is TRBV12-3 or TRBV12-4, the J gene TRBJ2-1; 11 bases are shared with TRBD2. CDR3 length: 13 amino acids. With 8 bases clipped from V and 14 bases from J, the junction kept 11 bases outside the gene matches. CDR3 amino acids: CASAPLAGVPKFF. CDR3 DNA: TGTGCCAGCGCCCCACTAGCGGGAGTCCCAAAGTTCTTC.

This clonotype came up many times. This chain uses TRBV14 with TRBJ1-2, with TRBD1 identical over 9 bases. J lost 1 base, V lost 4 bases, and 10 bases had no gene match. The CDR3 has 17 amino acids. Germline CDR1 SGHDN, CDR2 FVKESK. The CDR3 region is CASSPQGARRDNYGYTF. CDR3 sequence (DNA): TGTGCCAGCAGCCCACAGGGGGCGAGGAGGGATAACTATGGCTACACCTTC.

The chain couples TRBV5-6 to TRBJ2-2, with D unclear. This CDR3 contains 13 residues. Germline CDR1 is SGHDT and CDR2 is YYEEEE. The V and J ends lost 2 bases and 5 bases respectively, with 7 bases between them. CDR3 DNA: TGTGCCAGCAGCTTTGGGGATACCGGGGAGCTGTTTTTT. Translation: CASSFGDTGELFF.

This clonotype was counted at least ten times. V is TRBV6-4 and J is TRBJ2-6; D not certain. The V and J ends lost 2 bases and 0 bases respectively, with 5 bases between them. Germline assignment: CDR1 MRHNA and CDR2 SNTAGT. The CDR3 length is 15 residues. The CDR3 here is CASSDTSSGANVLTF. The CDR3 region has the DNA TGTGCCAGCAGTGACACGAGCTCTGGGGCCAACGTCCTGACTTTC.

This clonotype has at least ten counts. The chain uses TRBV6-1 and TRBJ1-5; maybe TRBD1 (6 bases). This CDR3 region has 15 residues. Germline CDR1 is MNHNS and CDR2 is SASEGT. Deletions cut 10 bases from V and 0 bases from J, with 16 bases between. The CDR3 loop is CATRQVKDSNQPQHF. The CDR3 region has the DNA TGTGCCACCAGACAGGTTAAAGATAGCAATCAGCCCCAGCATTTT.

This clonotype was counted a few times. A much larger clone lies a single base off, so this may be a read error. Since the CDR3 does not end with the conserved phenylalanine or tryptophan, this likely comes from a read error. The chain couples TRBV4-1 to TRBJ1-5; perhaps TRBD1 as D (6 bases). The CDR3 is made up of 16 amino acids. Trimming cost V 4 bases and J 1 base, with 14 bases left between them. Germline V lookup: CDR1 MGHRA, CDR2 YSYEKL. This CDR3 is CASSPQQGKSNQPQHL. The CDR3 DNA is TGCGCCAGCAGCCCCCAGCAGGGGAAAAGCAATCAGCCCCAGCATCTT.

This clonotype was picked up a small number of times. The genes are TRBV18 and TRBJ1-5; tentatively, D is TRBD1 (6 bases). With 0 bases removed from V and 4 bases from J, the gap between germline ends came to 16 bases. Germline CDR1 is KGHSH and CDR2 is LQKENI. This CDR3 spans 17 amino acids. The DNA of the CDR3 is TGTGCCAGCTCACCACCGGGGGGGGGCAGGATAAATCAGCCCCAGCATTTT. Its translation: CASSPPGGGRINQPQHF.

A few counts support this clonotype. The rearrangement joins TRBV11-2 to TRBJ2-2; maybe TRBD2 (5 bases). Germline V CDR1 and CDR2: SGHAT, FQNNGV. Trimming shortened V by 3 bases and J by 2 bases, and 10 bases separated the two germline ends. This CDR3 has 15 amino acids. The chain's CDR3 is CASSLASLNTGELFF. CDR3 nucleotide sequence: TGTGCCAGCAGCTTGGCTAGCCTTAACACCGGGGAGCTGTTTTTT. The complete variable domain, with remaining parts taken from reference TRBV11-2 and TRBJ2-2, reads EAGVAQSPRYKIIEKRQSVAFWCNPISGHATLYWYQQILGQGPKLLIQFQNNGVVDDSQLPKDRFSAERLKGVDSTLKIQPAKLEDSAVYLCASSLASLNTGELFFGEGSRLTVL.

As to this clonotype: This may come from a read error, since a much larger clone is one base off. The chain has TRBV12-3 or TRBV12-4 and TRBJ1-4; D remains unclear. The CDR3 contains 15 residues. The CDR3 is CASSSPREKNEKLSF. CDR3 DNA sequence: TGTGCCAGCAGTTCCCCCCGGGAAAAAAATGAAAAACTGTCTTTT.

In regard to this clonotype: A much larger clone is a single base away; this may be a read error. The chain links TRBV6-6 to TRBJ1-2; 7 bases match TRBD1. Germline V gene lookup returns CDR1 MNHNY and CDR2 SVGAGI (reference sequence). With V trimmed by 11 bases and J by 4 bases, 7 bases remained unmatched. The CDR3 spans 12 residues. For the CDR3, the DNA is TGTGCCCTAAGGGGGCTGTTCTATGGCTACACCTTC. It encodes CALRGLFYGYTF.

V gene TRBV12-3 or TRBV12-4 combines with J gene TRBJ2-1, with TRBD1 identical over 8 bases. J lost 4 bases, V lost 5 bases, and 10 bases had no gene match. This CDR3 spans 16 amino acids. CDR3 loop: CASSEPDRVPYNEQFF. In DNA form, the CDR3 reads TGTGCCAGCAGTGAACCGGACAGGGTCCCTTACAATGAGCAGTTCTTC.

The J gene is TRBJ2-7, the V gene TRBV30; 11 bases are a match to TRBD2. The J segment lost 9 bases and the V segment lost 0 bases, leaving 16 bases of the junction unmatched. CDR3 length: 17 amino acids. Germline loops: CDR1 GTSNPN, CDR2 SVGIG (reference sequence). DNA of the CDR3: TGTGCCTGGAGTGTCAGGGGAGGGCTAGCGGGAGGCGGGGGGCAGTACTTC. Its protein product is CAWSVRGGLAGGGGQYF.

This clonotype was seen ten or more times. The V and J genes are TRBV5-1 and TRBJ2-3, with D possibly being TRBD2 (5 bases). This CDR3 has 16 amino acids. Trimming left V 3 bases short and J 3 bases short, with 17 bases between. In germline, CDR1 is SGHRS, CDR2 YFSETQ. Here the CDR3 reads CASSSGILVLTDTQYF. In DNA form, the CDR3 reads TGCGCCAGCAGCTCGGGCATACTAGTCCTTACAGATACGCAGTATTTT.

This clonotype was seen ten or more times. The rearrangement joins TRBV4-2 to TRBJ1-2, with D maybe TRBD1 (5 bases). The CDR3 consists of 12 residues. With 4 bases removed from V and 12 bases from J, the gap between germline ends came to 15 bases. Germline V gene sequence: CDR1 LGHNA, CDR2 YNFKEQ. The CDR3 protein is CASSLGTAGHTF. CDR3 coding DNA: TGTGCCAGCAGCCTCGGGACCGCGGGTCACACCTTC.

V and J are TRBV28 and TRBJ2-3; D gene uncertain. Germline assignment: CDR1 MDHEN and CDR2 SYDVKM. V lost 6 bases, J lost 3 bases, and 13 bases lay in between. CDR3 length: 14 amino acids. CDR3 sequence: CASSLYRGTDTQYF. Here the CDR3 DNA reads TGTGCCAGCAGCCTCTACCGAGGAACAGATACGCAGTATTTT. The entire variable domain, with the rest obtained from reference TRBV28 and TRBJ2-3, is as follows: DVKVTQSSRYLVKRTGEKVFLECVQDMDHENMFWYRQDPGLGLRLIYFSYDVKMKEKGDIPEGYSVSREKKERFSLILESASTNQTSMYLCASSLYRGTDTQYFGPGTRLTVL.

This clonotype was seen many times. CDR3 amino acids: CASSSRVAGGGGGELFF. For the CDR3, the DNA is TGTGCCAGCAGCTCTCGGGTAGCGGGGGGGGGAGGCGGGGAGCTGTTTTTT. The chain uses TRBV5-6 and TRBJ2-2; 11 bases line up with TRBD2. The CDR3 covers 17 residues. Trimming removed 3 bases from V and 7 bases from J; junction bases left unmatched: 11. Germline CDR1 SGHDT, CDR2 YYEEEE. Full variable domain (rest looked up from reference TRBV5-6 and TRBJ2-2): DAGVTQSPTHLIKTRGQQVTLRCSPKSGHDTVSWYQQALGQGPQFIFQYYEEEERQRGNFPDRFSGHQFPNYSSELNVNALLLGDSALYLCASSSRVAGGGGGELFFGEGSRLTVL.

This clonotype occurred many times. V and J are TRBV9 and TRBJ2-7; D uncertain. The germline gives CDR1 SGDLS, CDR2 YYNGEE. This CDR3 region has 15 residues. V was trimmed by 0 bases and J by 5 bases, leaving 15 bases between them. The CDR3 region is CASSVGGRVGHEQYF. The CDR3 bases are TGTGCCAGCAGCGTAGGCGGCCGCGTGGGCCACGAGCAGTACTTC.

On this clonotype: This may come from a read error, since a much larger clone is one base off. This CDR3 fails to terminate in the conserved phenylalanine or tryptophan, so it likely reflects a read error. The V call is TRBV3-1, the J call TRBJ2-1; no reliable D call. The germline V and J ends were trimmed by 3 bases and 0 bases, with 9 bases remaining between them. The CDR3 runs to 15 residues. Looked up from germline, CDR1 is LGHDT and CDR2 is YNNKEL (reference sequence). The CDR3 region has the DNA TGTGCCAGCAGCCACTTGCGGAACTCCTACAATGAGCAGTTCCTC. Its protein is CASSHLRNSYNEQFL.

The chain links TRBV20-1 to TRBJ2-3; D uncertain. Germline V gene data show CDR1 as DFQATT and CDR2 as SNEGSKA (reference sequence). V was clipped by 4 bases and J by 3 bases, with 11 bases between them. The CDR3 is 13 residues long. The CDR3 nucleotides are TGCAGTGCTACAGATGAGGTTACAGATACGCAGTATTTT. Its protein is CSATDEVTDTQYF.

This chain uses TRBV5-1 with TRBJ2-5; 8 nucleotides match TRBD1. The CDR3 has 15 amino acids. After removal of 4 bases from V and 5 bases from J, the junction contained 10 bases not matched to a gene. Germline values: CDR1 SGHRS, CDR2 YFSETQ. The CDR3 here is CASSLGQGALETQYF. In DNA form, the CDR3 reads TGCGCCAGCAGCCTCGGGCAGGGGGCTCTGGAGACCCAGTACTTC.

Ten or more counts support this clonotype. This chain links TRBV2 with TRBJ2-7; 9 bases map to TRBD2. The CDR3 spans 15 residues. The germline V gene encodes CDR1 SNHLY and CDR2 FYNNEI. V lost 6 bases and J lost 3; bases outside the gene matches: 9. As DNA, the CDR3 is TGTGCCAGCAGGGGGCTAGCGGGAATCATCTACGAGCAGTACTTC. Translated: CASRGLAGIIYEQYF.

This clonotype was observed many times. CDR3 DNA sequence: TGTGCCAGCAGCCCTTGGGAGGGGGGTAATGAAAAACTGTTTTTT. Protein product: CASSPWEGGNEKLFF. The chain has TRBV9 and TRBJ1-4, with D tentatively TRBD1 (6 bases). CDR1 is SGDLS, CDR2 YYNGEE, per germline. V gave up 4 bases and J gave up 4 bases, with 14 bases separating them. The CDR3 extends over 15 amino acids. Together with reference TRBV9 and TRBJ1-4, the CDR3 gives the full variable domain: DSGVTQTPKHLITATGQRVTLRCSPRSGDLSVYWYQQSLDQGLQFLIQYYNGEERAKGNILERFSAQQFPDLHSELNLSSLELGDSALYFCASSPWEGGNEKLFFGSGTQLSVL.

The V call is TRBV12-3 or TRBV12-4, the J call TRBJ1-5; 7 nucleotides align to TRBD1. The V gene end was trimmed by 3 bases and the J gene end by 6 bases; junction bases not matched to a gene: 8. The CDR3 covers 15 residues. CDR3 sequence (DNA): TGTGCCAGCAGTTTGGGGCCAGGGGGAGGTCAGCCCCAGCATTTT. Translation: CASSLGPGGGQPQHF.

The chain combines TRBV3-1 with TRBJ2-3, with 8 bases that match TRBD2. V trimming: 1 base; J trimming: 6 bases; junction bases outside the gene matches: 3. CDR1 is LGHDT, CDR2 YNNKEL, per germline (reference sequence). The CDR3 spans 14 residues. CDR3 protein: CASSQAGGWDTQYF. CDR3 sequence (DNA): TGTGCCAGCAGCCAAGCGGGAGGGTGGGATACGCAGTATTTT.

As for this clonotype: A much larger clonotype is one base distant, so this may be a read error. The rearrangement uses TRBV3-1 and TRBJ1-4; 7 bases map to TRBD1. The CDR3 spans 15 residues. Germline lookup yields CDR1 LGHDT and CDR2 YNNKEL (reference sequence). The CDR3 loop reads CASSQLGQGGEKLVF. CDR3 bases: TGTGCCAGCAGCCAATTAGGGCAGGGGGGTGAAAAACTGGTTTTT.

As concerns this clonotype: A much larger clone sits a single nucleotide away, making a read error possible. This chain uses TRBV6-1 with TRBJ2-7; D is unclear. This CDR3 is built from 13 residues. The germline V gene has CDR1 MNHNS and CDR2 SASEGT. The V end lost 7 bases, the J end lost 5 bases, and 15 bases lay between the germline ends. The CDR3 protein is CASIMWATHEQYF. The CDR3 bases are TGTGCCAGCATTATGTGGGCCACCCACGAGCAGTACTTC.